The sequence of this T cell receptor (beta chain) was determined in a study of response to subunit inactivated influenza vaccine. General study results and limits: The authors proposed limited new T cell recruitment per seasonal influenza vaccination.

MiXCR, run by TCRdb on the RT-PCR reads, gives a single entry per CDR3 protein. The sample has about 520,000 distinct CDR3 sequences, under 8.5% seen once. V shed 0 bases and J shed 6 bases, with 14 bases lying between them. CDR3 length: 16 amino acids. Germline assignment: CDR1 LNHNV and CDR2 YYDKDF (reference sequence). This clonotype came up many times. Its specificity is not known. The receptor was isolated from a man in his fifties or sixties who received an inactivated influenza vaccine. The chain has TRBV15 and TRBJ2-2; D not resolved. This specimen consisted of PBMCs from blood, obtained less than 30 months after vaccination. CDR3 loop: CATSRDFGDPAGELFF. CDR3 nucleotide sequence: TGTGCCACCAGCAGAGATTTTGGGGATCCCGCCGGGGAGCTGTTTTTT.